Here is one T cell receptor beta chain with its context. Its matching antigen is unknown. Expressed TCRB transcripts were sequenced after all isolated RNA was converted to cDNA. The table came from immunoSEQ multiplex PCR; TCRdb's copy has only in-frame clones and leaves some out. The table lists 300,000 to 450,000 clones, around 13% of them singletons, with roughly 0.015% in the top ten. These data are taken from a study of beta chain features in type 1 diabetes. Looking at the study overall: Sorted cells, approximately 110,000,000 in number, were examined across all samples. Study-level points and caveats: A closer apparent resemblance between naive, central memory and Treg TCRB repertoires was seen in patients than in healthy donors.

The CDR3 length is 14 residues. The germline gives CDR1 MRHNA, CDR2 SNTAGT. The germline V and J ends were trimmed by 6 bases and 6 bases, with 16 bases remaining between them. Sampling consisted of one heparinised blood draw per donor, averaging about 116 mL. The TCR was taken from a man younger than 35 in good health. V gene TRBV6-4 combines with J gene TRBJ2-3, with D tentatively TRBD1 (7 bases). Sequenced input: naive CD4+ T cells from blood. The CDR3 nucleotides are TGTGCCAGCAGGGACAGGAGGGGCTCGGATACGCAGTATTTT. Protein: CASRDRRGSDTQYF.